These 3 T cell receptor beta chains came from one sample sequenced in a study of T cell responses to AZD1222 COVID-19 vaccine (dated by TCRdb to the early 2020s). Reading the label with the study, this specimen's time point is: baseline before first vaccination. The library was produced with the immunoSEQ multiplex PCR assay. The source is immuneACCESS, and TCRdb retained only in-frame sequences with V and J called. Part of the clones is not carried over; for the studies checked, unresolved V genes explain less than half of this, and the remainder is unexplained. The sample data list 60,000 to 75,000 clones, and roughly 90% of these were observed just once. The ten largest account for around 5% of the sample. Sequencing used peripheral blood, obtained on day 0 of AZD1222 vaccination. The receptors originated from an adult in good health.

V gene TRBV5-4 combines with J gene TRBJ1-2, with TRBD1 as a possible D gene (6 bases). The germline CDR1 and CDR2 sequences are SGHNT and YYREEE (reference sequence). The CDR3 loop spans 14 amino acids. V lost 0 bases, J lost 2 bases, and 8 bases lay in between. In DNA, the CDR3 is TGTGCCAGCAGCTTGGATACAGGGAACTATGGCTACACCTTC. Protein product: CASSLDTGNYGYTF.

The genes are TRBV18 and TRBJ2-5; TRBD2 agrees at 12 bases. J lost 4 bases, V lost 3 bases, and 3 bases had no gene match. The germline V gene has CDR1 KGHSH and CDR2 LQKENI. This CDR3 has 15 residues. CDR3 protein: CASSPGTSGRETQYF. The DNA for the CDR3 is TGTGCCAGCTCACCGGGGACTAGCGGGCGAGAGACCCAGTACTTC. The entire variable domain, with the rest obtained from reference TRBV18 and TRBJ2-5, is as follows: NAGVMQNPRHLVRRRGQEARLRCSPMKGHSHVYWYRQLPEEGLKFMVYLQKENIIDESGMPKERFSAEFPKEGPSILRIQQVVRGDSAAYFCASSPGTSGRETQYFGPGTRLLVL.

The chain couples TRBV19 to TRBJ1-2; TRBD1 is a possible D gene (5 bases). V was cut by 10 bases and J by 4 bases, with 25 bases left in between. This CDR3 comprises 16 residues. CDR1 and CDR2 from the germline V gene are LNHDA and SQIVND (reference sequence). CDR3 region: CANGGQGVDQSYGYTF. The CDR3 DNA follows: TGTGCCAATGGCGGGCAGGGCGTTGATCAAAGCTATGGCTACACCTTC.